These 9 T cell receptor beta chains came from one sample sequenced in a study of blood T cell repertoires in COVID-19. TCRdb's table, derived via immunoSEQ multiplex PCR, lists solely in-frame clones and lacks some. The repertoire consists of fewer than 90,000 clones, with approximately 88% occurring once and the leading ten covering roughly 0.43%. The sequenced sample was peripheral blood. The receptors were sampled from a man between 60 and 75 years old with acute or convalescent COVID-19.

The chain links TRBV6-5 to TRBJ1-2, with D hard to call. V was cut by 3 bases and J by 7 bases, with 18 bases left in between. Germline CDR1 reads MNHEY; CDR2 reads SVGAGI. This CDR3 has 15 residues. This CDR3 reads CASSYRMAGTTGYTF. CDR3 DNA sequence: TGTGCCAGCAGTTATCGTATGGCAGGCACGACTGGCTACACCTTC.

The CDR3 nucleotides are TGTGCCAGCACCGGGACAGGGTGGGATGAAAAACTGTTTTTT. Its translation: CASTGTGWDEKLFF. The genes are TRBV6-5 and TRBJ1-4; the match to TRBD1 covers 9 bases. V dropped 7 bases and J dropped 6; count of bases not matched to a gene: 6. Germline values: CDR1 MNHEY, CDR2 SVGAGI. This CDR3 comprises 14 residues.

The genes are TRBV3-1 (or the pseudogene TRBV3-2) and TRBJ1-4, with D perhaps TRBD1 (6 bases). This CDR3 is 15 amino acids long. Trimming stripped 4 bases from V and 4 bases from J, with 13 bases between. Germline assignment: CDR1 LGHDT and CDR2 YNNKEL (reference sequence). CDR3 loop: CASSPVGGGNEKLFF. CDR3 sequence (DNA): TGTGCCAGCAGCCCGGTAGGGGGGGGTAATGAAAAACTGTTTTTT.

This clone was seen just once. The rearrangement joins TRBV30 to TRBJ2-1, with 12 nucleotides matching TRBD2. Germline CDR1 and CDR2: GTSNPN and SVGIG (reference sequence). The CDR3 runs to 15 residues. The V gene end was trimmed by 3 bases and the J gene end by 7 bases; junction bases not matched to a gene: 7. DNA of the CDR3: TGTGCCTGGAGGGCTAGCGGGAGGGCCACGAATGAGCAGTTCTTC. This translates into CAWRASGRATNEQFF.

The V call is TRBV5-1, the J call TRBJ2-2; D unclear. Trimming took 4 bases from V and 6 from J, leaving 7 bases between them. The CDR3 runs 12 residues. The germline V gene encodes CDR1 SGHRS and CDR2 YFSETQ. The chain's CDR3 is CASSDFPGELFF. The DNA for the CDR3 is TGCGCCAGCAGCGACTTTCCCGGGGAGCTGTTTTTT.

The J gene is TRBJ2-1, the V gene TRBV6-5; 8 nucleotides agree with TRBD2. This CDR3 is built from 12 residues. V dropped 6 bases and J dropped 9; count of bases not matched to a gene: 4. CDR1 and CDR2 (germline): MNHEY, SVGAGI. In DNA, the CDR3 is TGTGCCAGCAGATCCAGCGGGAGTGAGCAGTTCTTC. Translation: CASRSSGSEQFF.

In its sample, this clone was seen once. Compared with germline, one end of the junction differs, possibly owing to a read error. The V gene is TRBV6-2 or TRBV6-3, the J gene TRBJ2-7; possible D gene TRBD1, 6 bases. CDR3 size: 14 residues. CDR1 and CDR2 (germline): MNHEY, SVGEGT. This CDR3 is CASGYQGFSYEQYF. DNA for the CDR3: TGTGCCAGCGGTTACCAGGGGTTCTCCTACGAGCAGTACTTC.

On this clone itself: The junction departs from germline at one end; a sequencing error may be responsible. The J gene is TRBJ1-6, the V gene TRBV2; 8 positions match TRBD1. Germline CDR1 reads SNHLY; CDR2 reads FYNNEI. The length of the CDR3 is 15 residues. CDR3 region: CASSEGTGGNSPLHF. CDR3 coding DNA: TGTGCCAGCAGCGAAGGGACAGGTGGCAATTCACCCCTCCACTTT.

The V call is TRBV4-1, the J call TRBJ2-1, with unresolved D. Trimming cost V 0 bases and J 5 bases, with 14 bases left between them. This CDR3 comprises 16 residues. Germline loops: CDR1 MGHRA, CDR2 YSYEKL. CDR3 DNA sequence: TGCGCCAGCAGCCAAGATATGTGGCTAGAGGACAATGAGCAGTTCTTC. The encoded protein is CASSQDMWLEDNEQFF.